What follows is one TCR beta chain and its context. No antigen is known for it. From germline, CDR1 is ENHRY and CDR2 SYGVKD. The ends were cut back, 6 bases at V and 2 bases at J, with 9 bases in the middle. The CDR3 runs to 13 residues. This sample was included in a study of Ad26.COV2.S vaccination and SARS-CoV-2 variants. Study context: Donor participated within the Ad26.COV2.S arm of the COV1001 trial. The vaccine Ad26.COV2.S was put into the muscle once, or twice with 56 days between. Points from the study as a whole: Breadth and depth estimates from TCRs may understate total T cell responses.

Produced via immunoSEQ multiplex PCR; TCRdb's table is partial and in-frame only. The profile shows roughly 240,000 clones, around 87% of them singletons. As to treatment: 19 received Ad26.COV2.S at low or high dose, single or two shots; five or six received placebo; per-sample allocation not given. Sampling was done on day 63 after the first vaccine or placebo injection. This person who donated was an adult of 18-55 years in Boston. This sequence joins TRBV10-3 and TRBJ2-3; D unclear. The sequence came from a person between 18 and 60 years old who received the Ad26.COV2.S COVID-19 vaccine or a placebo. The source material was peripheral blood, sampled in a trial of Ad26.COV2.S vaccine versus placebo. The CDR3 region has the DNA TGTGCCATCAGGGTAGCTTACACAGATACGCAGTATTTT. It yields the protein CAIRVAYTDTQYF.